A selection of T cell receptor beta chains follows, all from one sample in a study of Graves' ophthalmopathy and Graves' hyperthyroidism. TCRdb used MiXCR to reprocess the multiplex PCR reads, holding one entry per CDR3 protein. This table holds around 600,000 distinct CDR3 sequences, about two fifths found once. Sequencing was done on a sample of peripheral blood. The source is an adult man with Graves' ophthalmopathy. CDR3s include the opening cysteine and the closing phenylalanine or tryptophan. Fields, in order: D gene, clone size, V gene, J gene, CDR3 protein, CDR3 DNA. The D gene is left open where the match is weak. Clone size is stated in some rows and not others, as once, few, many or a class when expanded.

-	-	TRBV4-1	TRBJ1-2	CASSQDPGGENGYTF	TGCGCCAGCAGCCAAGATCCGGGGGGTGAAAATGGCTACACCTTC
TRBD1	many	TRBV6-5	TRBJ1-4	CASSRQGGTNEKLFF	TGTGCCAGCAGTCGACAGGGGGGCACTAATGAAAAACTGTTTTTT
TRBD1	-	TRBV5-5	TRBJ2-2	CASRHNRGNNAGELFF	TGCGCCAGCAGACATAACAGGGGGAATAACGCCGGGGAGCTGTTTTTT
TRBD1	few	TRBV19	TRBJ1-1	CASSMGQGINTEAFF	TGTGCCAGTAGTATGGGACAGGGGATTAACACTGAAGCTTTCTTT
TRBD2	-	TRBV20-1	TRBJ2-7	CSARRGPGTRGHEQYF	TGCAGTGCTAGGAGAGGCCCCGGGACTAGGGGACACGAGCAGTACTTC
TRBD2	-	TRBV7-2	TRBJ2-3	CASSLGRGGNTDTQYF	TGTGCCAGCAGCTTGGGTCGGGGGGGAAACACAGATACGCAGTATTTT
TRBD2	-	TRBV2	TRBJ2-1	CASSERDGRGYNEQFF	TGTGCCAGCAGTGAACGTGACGGGAGGGGGTACAATGAGCAGTTCTTC
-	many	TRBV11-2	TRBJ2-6	CASSQEAGATGANVLTF	TGTGCCAGCAGCCAAGAGGCAGGGGCAACTGGGGCCAACGTCCTGACTTTC
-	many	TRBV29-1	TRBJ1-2	CSALGEDPGYTF	TGCAGCGCCCTGGGCGAAGATCCCGGCTACACCTTC
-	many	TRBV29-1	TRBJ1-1	CSVVGRWNTEAFF	TGCAGCGTTGTGGGCAGATGGAACACTGAAGCTTTCTTT
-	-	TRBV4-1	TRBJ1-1	CASSQDHREWNTEAFF	TGCGCCAGCAGCCAAGATCATCGGGAATGGAACACTGAAGCTTTCTTT
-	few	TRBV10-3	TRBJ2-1	CAITGNHNEQFF	TGTGCCATCACGGGCAACCACAATGAGCAGTTCTTC
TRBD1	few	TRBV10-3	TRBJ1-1	CASSPLGTGSTEAFF	TGTGCCAGCAGTCCCCTGGGGACAGGGTCCACTGAAGCTTTCTTT
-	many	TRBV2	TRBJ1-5	CASSLPGGPDQPQHF	TGTGCCAGCAGTTTACCCGGAGGGCCGGATCAGCCCCAGCATTTT
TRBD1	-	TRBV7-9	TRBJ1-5	CASSKGQVGETQHF	TGTGCCAGCAGCAAGGGACAGGTTGGGGAGACCCAGCATTTT
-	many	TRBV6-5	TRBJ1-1	CATREGNTEAFF	TGTGCCACCAGGGAAGGGAACACTGAAGCTTTCTTT
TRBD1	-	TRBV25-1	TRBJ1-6	CASSAGTGGSPLHF	TGTGCCAGCAGTGCAGGGACAGGAGGTTCACCCCTCCACTTT
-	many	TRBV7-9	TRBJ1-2	CASSSTMGRMQNYGYTF	TGTGCCAGCAGCTCAACAATGGGACGGATGCAAAACTATGGCTACACCTTC
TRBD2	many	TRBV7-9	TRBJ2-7	CASSHPAGGRSEQYF	TGTGCCAGCAGCCACCCGGCGGGGGGCCGAAGCGAGCAGTACTTC
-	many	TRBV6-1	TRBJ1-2	CASSEYAGPYGYTF	TGTGCCAGCAGTGAATACGCAGGGCCCTATGGCTACACCTTC
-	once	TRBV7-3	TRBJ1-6	CASSSRGAPLHF	TGTGCCAGCAGCTCAAGAGGGGCTCCTCTCCACTTT
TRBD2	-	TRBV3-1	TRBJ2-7	CASSRGLASTYEQYF	TGTGCCAGCAGCCGGGGACTAGCGTCCACCTACGAGCAGTACTTC
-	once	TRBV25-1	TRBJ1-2	CASRALYGYTF	TGTGCCAGCAGGGCGTTATATGGCTACACCTTC
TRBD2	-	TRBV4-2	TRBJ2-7	CASSQEGLAIYGRLEQYF	TGTGCCAGCAGCCAGGAGGGACTAGCGATCTACGGACGTCTCGAGCAGTACTTC
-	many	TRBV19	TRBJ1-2	CASSIDRAGSYGYTF	TGTGCCAGTAGTATAGATCGAGCCGGAAGCTATGGCTACACCTTC
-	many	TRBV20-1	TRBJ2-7	CSAQSGSSYEQYF	TGCAGTGCGCAGAGCGGCAGTTCCTACGAGCAGTACTTC
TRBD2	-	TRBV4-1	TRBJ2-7	CASSQRAGGTYEQYF	TGCGCCAGCAGCCAACGGGCGGGAGGGACCTACGAGCAGTACTTC
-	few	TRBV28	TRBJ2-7	CASKLLGAGEQYF	TGTGCCAGCAAACTCTTAGGGGCTGGGGAGCAGTACTTC
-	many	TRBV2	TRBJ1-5	CASIGSEDQPQHF	TGTGCCAGCATTGGGAGTGAAGATCAGCCCCAGCATTTT
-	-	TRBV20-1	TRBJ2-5	CSARGRGGGQETQYF	TGCAGTGCTAGAGGTCGGGGTGGGGGACAAGAGACCCAGTACTTC
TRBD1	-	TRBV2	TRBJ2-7	CASSDPGGSYEQYF	TGTGCCAGCAGTGATCCAGGGGGATCCTACGAGCAGTACTTC
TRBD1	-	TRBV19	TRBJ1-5	CASTLDRAYQPQHF	TGTGCCAGTACCCTGGACAGGGCGTATCAGCCCCAGCATTTT